This T cell receptor (beta chain) was retrieved from a study of OX40 agonist ivuxolimab in advanced cancers. Notes on the research overall: Ivuxolimab was an agonistic, fully human IgG2 monoclonal antibody directed against OX40 (CD134), a costimulatory receptor. Partial responses were achieved by three dose-escalation patients, of whom one had hepatocellular carcinoma and two had cutaneous melanoma. The dose-escalation cohort was roughly 83% male with a mean age of 60 years, ranging from roughly 23 to 79. The point of sequencing TCRbeta in the periphery was to test whether ivuxolimab changed TCR sequence diversity and drove clonal T-cell expansion. Among the 50 to 55 dose-escalation patients, approximately 20 had hepatocellular carcinoma, 15 or so melanoma, 9 renal cell carcinoma and 9 head and neck cancer. The paper covers the monotherapy dose-escalation part of the phase I ivuxolimab trial, which included N of about 51 patients. Patients were allowed to have had prior anti-PD-1, anti-PD-L1 or anti-CTLA-4 therapy, and around 40% of the dose-escalation patients had previously received checkpoint inhibitors. Intravenous ivuxolimab was administered to patients every 2 weeks at six dose levels: 0.01, 0.1, 0.3, 1.5, 3 and 10 mg/kg.

Patients with a history of autoimmune disease or receiving systemic immunosuppression were excluded from the trial. Peripheral blood for TCR sequencing was drawn from every dose cohort at baseline, at cycle 4 day 1 and at cycle 7 day 1. The samples were drawn from a first-in-human, open-label, multicenter phase I dose-escalation trial of ivuxolimab. Adults with locally advanced or metastatic head and neck squamous cell, hepatocellular, melanoma or renal cell carcinoma were enrolled in the trial. CD4+ and CD8+ T cells were sorted separately from peripheral blood before TCR sequencing. Genomic DNA was isolated from the sorted cells so that the TCRbeta CDR3 region could be sequenced. The immunoSEQ Assay was used for sequencing of TCRbeta CDR3 regions. TCRdb mirrors the immuneACCESS table, restricted to in-frame sequences. Some clones are absent from its copies; in checked studies, under half trace to an unresolved V gene, and the reason for the others is unknown. For this sample there are approximately 77,000 clones; about 89% appear just once. Under 2% of the sample goes to the ten largest clones.

In the case of this clone: Its target antigen remains unknown. No much larger clonotype is one base removed from it; base qualities were not supplied.

Between the V and J ends, shortened by 3 bases and 4 bases respectively, the junction contains 19 bases. From the cysteine up to the phenylalanine, the CDR3 has a length of 15 residues. The CDR3 DNA has 45 bases and is translated from base 1. The germline V gene encodes CDR1 GTSNPN and CDR2 SVGIG (reference sequence). What the authors observed across the whole study: After ivuxolimab, more expanded clones were found on average in CD8+ T cells than in CD4+ T cells. The antigen specificity of the clonally expanded peripheral T cells was not determined. Low levels of normalized T-cell clonal expansion were also seen in some patients who did not respond. At doses from 0.1 to 3.0 mg/kg, clonal expansion was seen in both CD4+ and CD8+ blood T cells between baseline and week 6. In the 0.1-3.0 mg/kg groups, partial responders were among the patients with the lowest normalized peripheral clonal expansion, particularly in CD8+ T cells.

The TCR was taken from an adult with an advanced solid tumor such as melanoma, head and neck, liver or kidney cancer. The rearranged chain carries TRBV30 and TRBJ2-7; the D gene could be either TRBD1 or TRBD2, each agreeing at 5 bases. Sequences were derived from CD4+ or CD8+ T cells sorted from blood, sampled in a trial of the OX40 agonist ivuxolimab. CDR3 region: CAWRTKGTVNYEQYF. The bases are TGTGCCTGGAGAACGAAAGGGACGGTAAATTACGAGCAGTACTTC.